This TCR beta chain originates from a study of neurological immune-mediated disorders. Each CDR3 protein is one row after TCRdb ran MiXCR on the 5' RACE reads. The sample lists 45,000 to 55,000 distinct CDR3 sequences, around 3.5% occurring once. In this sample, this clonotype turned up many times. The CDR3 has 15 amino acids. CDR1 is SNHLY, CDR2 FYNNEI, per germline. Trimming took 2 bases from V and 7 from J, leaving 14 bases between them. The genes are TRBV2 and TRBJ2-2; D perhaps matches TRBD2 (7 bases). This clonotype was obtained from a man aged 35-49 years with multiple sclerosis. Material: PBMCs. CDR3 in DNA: TGTGCCAGCAGTGAAACGGGGGGCCTAATCGGGGAGCTGTTTTTT. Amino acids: CASSETGGLIGELFF.